The 13 T cell receptor beta chains given below trace back to one sample, sequenced in a study of T cell repertoires in cytomegalovirus infection. TCRdb re-derived calls from the reads in MiXCR, one entry per CDR3 protein. Of about 310,000 distinct CDR3 sequences detected, 15% to 20% appear once; the ten largest clones hold around 12%. The sample comprised PBMCs. The receptors derive from a human donor in good health (CMV status not recorded). Some clones in this sample may be carry-over from other donors' samples.

This clonotype was seen more than once but under ten times. This chain uses TRBV6-5 with TRBJ2-7; TRBD1 aligns across 9 bases. The CDR3 loop spans 14 amino acids. The germline V gene has CDR1 MNHEY and CDR2 SVGAGI. After removal of 6 bases from V and 2 bases from J, the junction contained 5 bases not matched to a gene. CDR3 sequence: CASRPTGGPYEQYF. As DNA, the CDR3 is TGTGCCAGCAGACCAACAGGGGGCCCCTACGAGCAGTACTTC.

This rearrangement joins TRBV3-1 to TRBJ2-7; 10 nucleotides line up with TRBD1. Germline loops: CDR1 LGHDT, CDR2 YNNKEL (reference sequence). The CDR3 totals 15 residues. V lost 0 bases to trimming and J lost 8 bases; unmatched junction nucleotides: 7. The CDR3 protein is CASSQDRDRGRKQYF. As DNA, the CDR3 is TGTGCCAGCAGCCAAGATCGCGACAGGGGGCGAAAGCAGTACTTC.

The table lists this clonotype with many counts. In DNA form, the CDR3 reads TGTGCCAGCCGCCCCTGGGCGGATGAGCAGTTCTTC. This gives the protein CASRPWADEQFF. The chain employs TRBV12-3 or TRBV12-4 and TRBJ2-1; D remains unclear. Between the trimmed V and J ends, which lost 8 bases and 8 bases, there was a span of 13 bases. This CDR3 has 12 amino acids.

The chain recombines TRBV2 with TRBJ2-3; D is undetermined. V shed 3 bases and J shed 7 bases, with 17 bases lying between them. The CDR3 is made up of 15 amino acids. Germline assignment: CDR1 SNHLY and CDR2 FYNNEI. As DNA, the CDR3 is TGTGCCAGCAGTGACTTTGAGCTGGCCACCCATACGCAGTATTTT. Its translation: CASSDFELATHTQYF.

V gene TRBV19 combines with J gene TRBJ2-2; D unclear. The germline gives CDR1 LNHDA, CDR2 SQIVND (reference sequence). Trimming cost V 8 bases and J 5 bases, with 18 bases left between them. The CDR3 loop spans 15 amino acids. CDR3 residues: CASSSSSSGTGELFF. CDR3 sequence (DNA): TGTGCCAGTTCTAGTAGTAGTAGTGGTACCGGGGAGCTGTTTTTT.

This chain joins TRBV15 and TRBJ1-2; D ambiguous. The CDR3 is 13 residues long. Germline CDR1 LNHNV, CDR2 YYDKDF (reference sequence). The ends were cut back, 7 bases at V and 0 bases at J, with 9 bases in the middle. CDR3 sequence: CATNDGANYGYTF. Written as DNA, the CDR3 is TGTGCCACCAACGACGGAGCTAACTATGGCTACACCTTC.

This clonotype was counted a few times. The rearrangement uses TRBV5-8 and TRBJ2-5, with 8 bases matching TRBD1. The CDR3 consists of 14 residues. The V gene end was trimmed by 5 bases and the J gene end by 2 bases; junction bases not matched to a gene: 5. Germline V gene lookup returns CDR1 SGHTS and CDR2 YDEGEE. Written as DNA, the CDR3 is TGTGCCAGCAGACGCCGGGACAGGCAAGAGACCCAGTACTTC. It yields the protein CASRRRDRQETQYF.

The V gene is TRBV19, the J gene TRBJ2-3; TRBD2 matches at 14 bases. With 3 bases clipped from V and 2 bases from J, the junction kept 7 bases outside the gene matches. The CDR3 has 18 residues. Germline V lookup: CDR1 LNHDA, CDR2 SQIVND (reference sequence). The CDR3, as DNA: TGTGCCAGTAGTATCGGTAGACTAGCGGGGGGGATCACAGATACGCAGTATTTT. Its protein is CASSIGRLAGGITDTQYF.

This chain links TRBV5-1 with TRBJ2-1; 14 bases match TRBD2. After removal of 3 bases from V and 0 bases from J, the junction contained 8 bases not matched to a gene. This CDR3 comprises 19 residues. Germline CDR1 and CDR2: SGHRS and YFSETQ. CDR3 sequence: CASSSPTSGGGSSYNEQFF. Here the CDR3 DNA reads TGCGCCAGCAGCTCCCCGACTAGCGGGGGGGGTAGCTCCTACAATGAGCAGTTCTTC.

Comments on this clonotype: The germline gene is not matched at one end of the junction; a read error may be the cause. The CDR3 DNA is TGTGCCAGCTCGCCACAGGACACAGATACGCAGTATTTT. Translated, it gives CASSPQDTDTQYF. The V gene is TRBV18, the J gene TRBJ2-3; tentative D call: TRBD1 (5 bases). The CDR3 runs to 13 residues. CDR1 and CDR2 from the germline V gene are KGHSH and LQKENI. The full variable domain, with the rest looked up from reference TRBV18 and TRBJ2-3, is NAGVMQNPRHLVRRRGQEARLRCSPMKGHSHVYWYRQLPEEGLKFMVYLQKENIIDESGMPKERFSAEFPKEGPSILRIQQVVRGDSAAYFCASSPQDTDTQYFGPGTRLTVL.

On this clonotype itself: Given a much more abundant clone one base away, this may be a read error. The chain employs TRBV19 and TRBJ2-7; the D is unclear. Germline V CDR1 and CDR2: LNHDA, SQIVND (reference sequence). CDR3 length: 14 residues. V was pared by 6 bases and J by 0 bases, with 12 bases between. CDR3 nucleotide sequence: TGTGCCAGTAGACCGATAGGATACTCCTACGAGCAGTACTTC. This translates into CASRPIGYSYEQYF. Combining the CDR3 with reference TRBV19 and TRBJ2-7 gives the whole variable domain DGGITQSPKYLFRKEGQNVTLSCEQNLNHDAMYWYRQDPGQGLRLIYYSQIVNDFQKGDIAEGYSVSREKKESFPLTVTSAQKNPTAFYLCASRPIGYSYEQYFGPGTRLTVT.

This clonotype was observed a few times. This chain links TRBV2 with TRBJ2-7; TRBD1 might be the D (5 bases). V shed 7 bases and J shed 7 bases, with 8 bases lying between them. The CDR3 has 10 amino acids. Germline V lookup: CDR1 SNHLY, CDR2 FYNNEI. In DNA form, the CDR3 reads TGTGCCAGCACCCCAGGGGAGCAGTACTTC. This sequence encodes CASTPGEQYF.

At least ten counts were recorded for this clonotype. V usage is TRBV29-1 and J usage is TRBJ2-7, with D perhaps given as TRBD1 or TRBD2 (5 bases each). Trimming shortened V by 2 bases and J by 5 bases, and 16 bases separated the two germline ends. Germline V gives CDR1 SQVTM, CDR2 ANQGSEA. The CDR3 contains 14 residues. CDR3 bases: TGCAGCGTTGAAACGTTTCCAGGGACGGACGAGCAGTACTTC. Protein sequence: CSVETFPGTDEQYF.